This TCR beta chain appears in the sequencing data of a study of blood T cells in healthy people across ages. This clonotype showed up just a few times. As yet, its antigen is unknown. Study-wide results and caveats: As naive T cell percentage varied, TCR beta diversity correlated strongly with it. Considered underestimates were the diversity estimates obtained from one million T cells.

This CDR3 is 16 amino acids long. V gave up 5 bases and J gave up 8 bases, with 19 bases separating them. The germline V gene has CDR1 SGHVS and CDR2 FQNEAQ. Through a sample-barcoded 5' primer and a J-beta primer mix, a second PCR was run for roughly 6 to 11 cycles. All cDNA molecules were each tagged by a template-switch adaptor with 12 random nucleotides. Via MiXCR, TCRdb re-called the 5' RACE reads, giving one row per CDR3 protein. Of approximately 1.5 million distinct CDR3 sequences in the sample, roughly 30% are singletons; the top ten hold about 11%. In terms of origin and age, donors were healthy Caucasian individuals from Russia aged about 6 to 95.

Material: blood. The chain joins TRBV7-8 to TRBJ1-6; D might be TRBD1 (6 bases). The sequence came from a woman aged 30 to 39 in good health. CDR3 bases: TGTGCCAGCAGCCCCGGTACAGGGTTTCGAGATTCACCCCTCCACTTT. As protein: CASSPGTGFRDSPLHF.